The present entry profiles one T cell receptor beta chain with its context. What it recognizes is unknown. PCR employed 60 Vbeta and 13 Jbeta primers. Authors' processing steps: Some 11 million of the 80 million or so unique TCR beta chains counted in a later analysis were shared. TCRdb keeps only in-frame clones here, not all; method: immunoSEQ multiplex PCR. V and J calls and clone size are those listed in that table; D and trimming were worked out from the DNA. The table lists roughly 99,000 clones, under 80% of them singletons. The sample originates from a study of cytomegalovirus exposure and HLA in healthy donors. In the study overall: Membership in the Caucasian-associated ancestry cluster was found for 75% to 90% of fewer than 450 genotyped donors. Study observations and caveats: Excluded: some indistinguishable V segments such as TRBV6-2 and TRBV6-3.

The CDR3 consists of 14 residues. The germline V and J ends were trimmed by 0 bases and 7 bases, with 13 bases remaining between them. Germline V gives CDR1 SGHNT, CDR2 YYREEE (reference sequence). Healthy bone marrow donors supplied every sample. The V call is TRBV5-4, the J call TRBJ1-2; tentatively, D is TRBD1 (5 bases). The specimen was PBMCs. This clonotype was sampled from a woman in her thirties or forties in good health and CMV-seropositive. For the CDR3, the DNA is TGTGCCAGCAGCTTGGCCGGGGGTTCGGGTGGCTACACCTTC. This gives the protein CASSLAGGSGGYTF.